The next 17 T cell receptor beta chains were all read from a single sample in a study of blood T cell repertoires in COVID-19. Libraries were prepared by immunoSEQ multiplex PCR; TCRdb keeps only in-frame clonotypes and omits some of them. The data contain 250,000 to 350,000 clones, less than 85% of them singletons. The sample consisted of PBMCs or T cells enriched from blood (not recorded which). These receptors all come from a woman between 45 and 60 years old who had recovered from COVID-19.

The rearrangement joins TRBV4-3 to TRBJ1-2, with TRBD1 as a possible D gene (6 bases). V lost 7 bases and J 0 bases, leaving 15 bases between the germline ends. The germline V gene encodes CDR1 LGHNA and CDR2 YSLEER. The CDR3 runs to 15 residues. The CDR3 here is CASNPVPGANYGYTF. For the CDR3, the DNA is TGCGCCAGCAACCCAGTCCCAGGGGCTAACTATGGCTACACCTTC.

The J gene is TRBJ1-1, the V gene TRBV18; 8 nucleotides match TRBD1. The V gene end was trimmed by 2 bases and the J gene end by 11 bases; junction bases not matched to a gene: 7. This CDR3 has 13 residues. CDR1 is KGHSH, CDR2 LQKENI, per germline. CDR3 sequence (DNA): TGTGCCAGCTCACCAAGACAGGGGAGTTTGGCTTTCTTT. This gives the protein CASSPRQGSLAFF.

V is TRBV28 and J is TRBJ1-1; D possibly corresponds to TRBD1 (5 bases). Germline V CDR1 and CDR2: MDHEN, SYDVKM. CDR3 length equals 14 residues. The V end lost 3 bases, the J end lost 5 bases, and 13 bases lay between the germline ends. CDR3 nucleotides: TGTGCCAGCAGTTTCAGGGCACAACGAACTGAAGCTTTCTTT. This gives the protein CASSFRAQRTEAFF.

The chain couples TRBV30 to TRBJ2-6; D perhaps matches TRBD1 (6 bases). The CDR3 totals 15 residues. Germline values: CDR1 GTSNPN, CDR2 SVGIG (reference sequence). V lost 0 bases and J lost 3, with 9 bases in between. The CDR3 sequence is CAWSVAGDGANVLTF. The CDR3 DNA reads TGTGCCTGGAGTGTCGCAGGGGATGGGGCCAACGTCCTGACTTTC.

The gene calls are TRBV5-1 and TRBJ1-4; maybe TRBD1 (6 bases). This CDR3 is 16 amino acids long. V was cut by 4 bases and J by 8 bases, with 21 bases left in between. Germline V gene data show CDR1 as SGHRS and CDR2 as YFSETQ. The CDR3 coding sequence is TGCGCCAGCAGCAACCGGACAGCAGGCAGGAGGGAAAAACTGTTTTTT. Residues: CASSNRTAGRREKLFF.

The rearrangement links TRBV11-2 to TRBJ2-6; D uncertain. From germline, CDR1 is SGHAT and CDR2 FQNNGV. The CDR3 has 16 residues. V gave up 4 bases and J gave up 0 bases, with 10 bases separating them. CDR3 amino acids: CASSSNFYSGANVLTF. Here the CDR3 DNA reads TGTGCCAGCAGCTCCAACTTTTACTCTGGGGCCAACGTCCTGACTTTC.

V gene TRBV6-5 combines with J gene TRBJ1-3; TRBD1 might be the D (6 bases). Between the trimmed V and J ends, which lost 6 bases and 2 bases, there was a span of 14 bases. Germline V gene data show CDR1 as MNHEY and CDR2 as SVGAGI. The CDR3 spans 15 residues. The CDR3 DNA follows: TGTGCCAGCAGCAAACCGGGGGGGCCTGGAAACACCATATATTTT. Translated: CASSKPGGPGNTIYF.

This chain uses TRBV28 with TRBJ1-4; D call uncertain. Germline V gives CDR1 MDHEN, CDR2 SYDVKM. V was shortened by 6 bases and J by 0 bases, with 11 bases between the two germline ends. The CDR3 extends over 15 amino acids. CDR3 in amino acids: CASSPVGATNEKLFF. The CDR3 DNA reads TGTGCCAGCAGCCCGGTTGGAGCAACTAATGAAAAACTGTTTTTT.

The genes are TRBV6-5 and TRBJ1-6; TRBD1 matches 9 bases. CDR1 is MNHEY, CDR2 SVGAGI, per germline. Trimming at V came to 6 bases and at J to 5 bases, leaving 2 bases not matched to a gene. This CDR3 spans 14 amino acids. The CDR3 DNA sequence: TGTGCCAGCAGCCGGGACAGGGATAATTCACCCCTCCACTTT. Protein: CASSRDRDNSPLHF.

This clone showed up just once. The chain uses TRBV19 and TRBJ2-5; D unclear. The CDR3 has 13 amino acids. Germline assignment: CDR1 LNHDA and CDR2 SQIVND (reference sequence). Trimming took off 4 bases at V and 2 bases at J, with 8 bases between the two ends. The CDR3 DNA is TGTGCCAGTAGTACCTCCGGGCAAGAGACCCAGTACTTC. Its translation: CASSTSGQETQYF.

This clone was observed a handful of times. The chain's CDR3 is CASSLVHTGELFF. The CDR3 nucleotides read TGTGCCAGCAGCTTAGTACATACCGGGGAGCTGTTTTTT. The V and J genes are TRBV11-3 and TRBJ2-2; D unclear. This CDR3 has 13 residues. The germline gives CDR1 SGHNT, CDR2 YENEEA. V was shortened by 1 base and J by 5 bases, with 5 bases between the two germline ends.

This clone has more than one count but fewer than ten. The rearrangement links TRBV4-1 to TRBJ1-3; the D gene is possibly TRBD1 (6 bases). This CDR3 region has 15 residues. From germline, CDR1 is MGHRA and CDR2 YSYEKL. The V end lost 4 bases, the J end lost 4 bases, and 14 bases lay between the germline ends. The CDR3: CASSRVDSFGNTIYF. Here the CDR3 DNA reads TGCGCCAGCAGCCGGGTGGACAGCTTCGGAAACACCATATATTTT.

V gene TRBV5-4 combines with J gene TRBJ1-4; 9 nucleotides match TRBD1. The V and J ends lost 0 bases and 7 bases, in that order; junction bases with no gene match: 1. This CDR3 spans 14 amino acids. Per germline, CDR1 SGHNT and CDR2 YYREEE (reference sequence). CDR3 residues: CASSLDRGREKLFF. The CDR3 DNA is TGTGCCAGCAGCTTGGACAGGGGGCGTGAAAAACTGTTTTTT.

On this clone: This sample includes further DNA sequences coding for the same CDR3. The V gene is TRBV5-5, the J gene TRBJ1-2; TRBD1 agrees at 7 bases. Germline lookup yields CDR1 SGHKS and CDR2 YYEKEE (reference sequence). This CDR3 spans 13 amino acids. V was pared by 4 bases and J by 3 bases, with 3 bases of the junction left unmatched. The CDR3 nucleotides are TGTGCCAGCAGCCTAGGGACAGACTATGGCTACACCTTC. The encoded protein is CASSLGTDYGYTF.

The genes are TRBV27 and TRBJ2-7, with D perhaps matching TRBD2 (5 bases). The CDR3 covers 12 residues. Trimming removed 8 bases from V and 1 base from J, with 9 bases in between. Germline-derived CDR1 and CDR2 are MNHEY and SMNVEV (reference sequence). Here the CDR3 reads CASAGISYEQYF. The CDR3 DNA follows: TGTGCCAGCGCGGGTATTTCCTACGAGCAGTACTTC.

This chain uses TRBV19 with TRBJ1-6; D remains ambiguous. This CDR3 spans 16 amino acids. V dropped 3 bases and J dropped 0 bases, with 9 bases sitting between them. CDR1 is LNHDA, CDR2 SQIVND, per germline (reference sequence). CDR3 protein: CASSILASSYNSPLHF. Here the CDR3 DNA reads TGTGCCAGTAGTATTTTAGCGAGCTCCTATAATTCACCCCTCCACTTT.

This clone was seen once. The chain is built from TRBV10-3 and TRBJ1-1; 12 nucleotides match TRBD1. The CDR3 covers 15 residues. The J segment lost 1 base and the V segment lost 5 bases, leaving 2 bases of the junction unmatched. CDR1 is ENHRY, CDR2 SYGVKD, per germline. The DNA of the CDR3 is TGTGCCATCAGTTGGGACAGGGGGCCGAACACTGAAGCTTTCTTT. Residues: CAISWDRGPNTEAFF.